Following are 8 T cell receptor beta chains from one sample sequenced in a study of CD8 T cells in Susac syndrome. Roughly 0.5 to 1 ug RNA was reverse transcribed with random hexamers. TCRdb called the immunoSEQ multiplex PCR reads again in MiXCR, with one record for every CDR3 protein. The profile shows 170,000 or so distinct CDR3 sequences, approximately 94% of them singletons. The sequencing input was CD4+ T cells from PBMCs. These receptors all come from a human donor with Susac syndrome.

This chain uses TRBV20-1 with TRBJ1-1; 10 bases line up with TRBD1. The V gene's germline CDR1 is DFQATT and CDR2 SNEGSKA (reference sequence). The junction had 9 bases not matched to a gene; V was cut back by 8 bases and J by 6 bases. The CDR3 covers 13 residues. The CDR3 spells CSPARGQGSEAFF. DNA for the CDR3: TGCAGTCCGGCGCGGGGACAGGGGTCTGAAGCTTTCTTT.

The V and J genes are TRBV12-3 or TRBV12-4 and TRBJ2-4; D remains ambiguous. V dropped 6 bases and J dropped 0 bases, with 6 bases sitting between them. The CDR3 contains 13 residues. The CDR3 DNA is TGTGCCAGCAGGGGATTAGCCAAAAACATTCAGTACTTC. It yields the protein CASRGLAKNIQYF.

The rearrangement uses TRBV20-1 and TRBJ2-5; tentatively, D is TRBD1 (5 bases). CDR3 length: 14 residues. Germline V gene data show CDR1 as DFQATT and CDR2 as SNEGSKA (reference sequence). Trimming left V 6 bases short and J 1 base short, with 15 bases between. The chain's CDR3 is CSALLAGLQETQYF. The CDR3 bases are TGCAGTGCCCTCCTGGCAGGGCTCCAAGAGACCCAGTACTTC.

This clonotype has just one count. The chain employs TRBV15 and TRBJ1-5; 9 bases are a match to TRBD1. The junction had 12 bases not matched to a gene; V was cut back by 4 bases and J by 2 bases. From germline, CDR1 is LNHNV and CDR2 YYDKDF (reference sequence). CDR3 length: 18 residues. The DNA for the CDR3 is TGTGCCACCAGCAAAGGACAGGGGAGTAGTTATCGCAATCAGCCCCAGCATTTT. Residues: CATSKGQGSSYRNQPQHF. The entire variable domain, with the rest obtained from reference TRBV15 and TRBJ1-5, is as follows: DAMVIQNPRYQVTQFGKPVTLSCSQTLNHNVMYWYQQKSSQAPKLLFHYYDKDFNNEADTPDNFQSRRPNTSFCFLDIRSPGLGDTAMYLCATSKGQGSSYRNQPQHFGDGTRLSIL.

The chain couples TRBV28 to TRBJ2-7, with TRBD2 matching 11 bases. V shed 5 bases, J shed 3 bases, and the junction held 12 bases outside the gene matches. The CDR3 contains 17 residues. CDR1 and CDR2 (germline): MDHEN, SYDVKM. CDR3 nucleotide sequence: TGTGCCAGCAGTACCCCGCCGGGACTAGCGGTTCACTACGAGCAGTACTTC. Amino acid sequence: CASSTPPGLAVHYEQYF.

This rearrangement joins TRBV28 to TRBJ1-2; D remains unclear. V was trimmed by 3 bases and J by 6 bases, leaving 14 bases between them. The CDR3 is made up of 14 amino acids. Per the germline V gene, CDR1 is MDHEN and CDR2 is SYDVKM. The CDR3 DNA is TGTGCCAGCAGTTTGGGATTGGGGAGAGATGGCTACACCTTC. Protein product: CASSLGLGRDGYTF.

The V gene is TRBV14, the J gene TRBJ1-1; D call uncertain. Germline CDR1 and CDR2: SGHDN and FVKESK. V lost 1 base to trimming and J lost 8 bases, with 11 bases between them. There are 13 residues in the CDR3. CDR3 protein: CASSQGFSGEAFF. Written as DNA, the CDR3 is TGTGCCAGCAGCCAAGGTTTTTCTGGCGAAGCTTTCTTT.

This chain uses TRBV7-2 with TRBJ2-3; D remains unclear. Per the germline V gene, CDR1 is SGHTA and CDR2 is FQGNSA. With 2 bases removed from V and 6 bases from J, the gap between germline ends came to 12 bases. This CDR3 is built from 14 residues. CDR3 nucleotides: TGTGCCAGCAGCTTACCCAGGCTGGTGGATACGCAGTATTTT. Residues: CASSLPRLVDTQYF.